The entry below describes one T cell receptor beta chain. Its antigen is unidentified. The record originates from a study of graft-versus-host responses after intestinal transplantation. Study context: Recipients across the board were started on anti-thymocyte globulin induction, then kept on tacrolimus and steroids for around 3 years. Study-wide findings and caveats: Recipient marrow showed GvH clones, some seen first in ileum or blood. Patients who carried graft-donor T cell macrochimerism also had high graft-versus-host to host-versus-graft clonal ratios in their allografts.

The germline gives CDR1 MDHEN, CDR2 SYDVKM. The CDR3 has 17 residues. V shed 5 bases, J shed 5 bases, and the junction held 10 bases outside the gene matches. Clones were read by immunoSEQ multiplex PCR, and TCRdb kept only the in-frame ones, dropping some. The sample contains about 97,000 clones, about nine tenths of which appear only once. V and J are TRBV28 and TRBJ2-3; 13 bases map to TRBD2. The material was unstimulated CD8+ T cells sorted from spleen or lymph node cells, obtained before transplant. The clonotype was recovered from a human donor who was the organ donor for an intestinal transplant. CDR3 in DNA: TGTGCCAGCAGTAATCCGGCAGGACTAGCGGGAGTAGATACGCAGTATTTT. Translated: CASSNPAGLAGVDTQYF.